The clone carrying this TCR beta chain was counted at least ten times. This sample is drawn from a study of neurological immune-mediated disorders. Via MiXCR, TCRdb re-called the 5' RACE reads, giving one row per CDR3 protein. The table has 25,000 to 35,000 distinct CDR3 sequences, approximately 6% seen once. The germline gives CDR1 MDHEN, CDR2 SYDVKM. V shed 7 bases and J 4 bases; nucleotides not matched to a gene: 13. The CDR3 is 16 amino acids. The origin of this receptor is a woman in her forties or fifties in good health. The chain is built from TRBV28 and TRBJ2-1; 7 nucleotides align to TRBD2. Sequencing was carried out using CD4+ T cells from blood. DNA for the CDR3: TGTGCCAGCAAAACCCCCTCAGGAGCGGGGTACAATGAGCAGTTCTTC. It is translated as CASKTPSGAGYNEQFF. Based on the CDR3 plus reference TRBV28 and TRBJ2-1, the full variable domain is DVKVTQSSRYLVKRTGEKVFLECVQDMDHENMFWYRQDPGLGLRLIYFSYDVKMKEKGDIPEGYSVSREKKERFSLILESASTNQTSMYLCASKTPSGAGYNEQFFGPGTRLTVL.